This TCR beta chain was identified during a study of T cell changes during pregnancy in multiple sclerosis. The CDR3 runs to 13 residues. V lost 4 bases and J lost 5; bases outside the gene matches: 4. Germline-derived CDR1 and CDR2 are SGHTA and FQGTGA. On this clone: Distinct nucleotide sequences in the sample also encode this CDR3.

The data were produced by immunoSEQ multiplex PCR, yet TCRdb's version contains in-frame clones alone and is incomplete. Among about 110,000 clones, about 90% were seen once, and the ten largest hold 1.6%. The material was peripheral blood, obtained before pregnancy. The TCR comes from a female donor with multiple sclerosis, enrolled in a pregnancy study. The rearrangement uses TRBV7-3 and TRBJ2-5, with 7 bases that match TRBD2. This CDR3 is CASSSGLKETQYF. CDR3 DNA sequence: TGTGCCAGCAGCTCGGGACTAAAGGAGACCCAGTACTTC. Full variable domain (rest looked up from reference TRBV7-3 and TRBJ2-5): GAGVSQTPSNKVTEKGKYVELRCDPISGHTALYWYRQSLGQGPEFLIYFQGTGAADDSGLPNDRFFAVRPEGSVSTLKIQRTERGDSAVYLCASSSGLKETQYFGPGTRLLVL.